The clone carrying this T cell receptor beta chain was found a few times. The antigen is unknown. This record comes from a study of CD8+ T cells in alopecia areata. Study details: Treated patients were dosed with oral tofacitinib, taking 5 to 10 mg twice daily. The protocol delivered tofacitinib for 6 to 18 months, then withdrew it for 6 months.

A FACSAria was used to sort CD4+ and CD8+ T cells. These cells came from PBMCs. Regarding the study as a whole: There were also resident alphabeta T cells of normal skin sequenced in scalp samples.

It was cDNA, reverse transcribed from extracted RNA, that served as the sequencing template. Generated by immunoSEQ multiplex PCR, the TCRdb table keeps only in-frame clones and is missing some. Of 180,000 or so clones in the sample, 63% are singletons; the top ten hold roughly 1.7%. Specimen: CD4+ T cells sorted from blood, collected at week 0. This sequence was found in a human donor with alopecia areata.

CDR3 in amino acids: CSVRTSGDYEQYF. The CDR3 region has the DNA TGCAGCGTTCGTACTAGCGGGGACTACGAGCAGTACTTC. The V call is TRBV29-1, the J call TRBJ2-7; 10 positions match TRBD2. The CDR3 is 13 amino acids. V trimming: 5 bases; J trimming: 3 bases; junction bases outside the gene matches: 4. CDR1 and CDR2 from the germline V gene are SQVTM and ANQGSEA.